The 27 T cell receptor beta chains below come from one sample, sequenced in a study of cytomegalovirus exposure and HLA in healthy donors (dated by TCRdb to 2015 to 2018). The receptor library was made with the immunoSEQ multiplex PCR assay. For the multiplex PCR, a mixture combining 60 forward primers for TCR Vbeta segments and 13 reverse primers for TCR Jbeta segments was used. The table was pulled from immuneACCESS by TCRdb, which kept in-frame rearrangements only. Such tables lose some clones; where checked, under half of the loss comes from unresolved V genes, and the rest has no known cause. The sample table records roughly 100,000 clones; 69% of these occur just once. The ten largest make up about 3.5% of the sample. Sequenced: PBMCs. Source of these receptors: a man aged 25-45 years in good health and CMV-seronegative.

The rearrangement uses TRBV19 and TRBJ2-4, with 8 bases identical to TRBD1. This CDR3 region has 16 residues. Germline assignment: CDR1 LNHDA and CDR2 SQIVND (reference sequence). V dropped 4 bases and J dropped 6; count of bases not matched to a gene: 11. CDR3: CASSKDRVGTSNIQYF. The CDR3, as DNA: TGTGCCAGTAGTAAGGACAGGGTGGGAACGTCAAACATTCAGTACTTC.

The chain is built from TRBV5-6 and TRBJ2-2; D possibly corresponds to TRBD1 (6 bases). Deletions cut 6 bases from V and 0 bases from J, with 12 bases between. CDR3 length: 15 amino acids. The germline V gene encodes CDR1 SGHDT and CDR2 YYEEEE. DNA for the CDR3: TGTGCCAGCAAAACAGGGTCTGCGAACACCGGGGAGCTGTTTTTT. Amino acid sequence: CASKTGSANTGELFF.

V gene TRBV19 combines with J gene TRBJ1-5; D is ambiguous. V was pared by 3 bases and J by 1 base, with 7 bases between. CDR1 and CDR2 (germline): LNHDA, SQIVND (reference sequence). CDR3 length: 14 amino acids. The CDR3: CASSILSSNQPQHF. Written as DNA, the CDR3 is TGTGCCAGTAGTATCCTCTCCAGCAATCAGCCCCAGCATTTT.

This clone was seen just once. V usage is TRBV19 and J usage is TRBJ1-2; D possibly corresponds to TRBD1 (6 bases). This CDR3 is 17 amino acids long. Germline CDR1 LNHDA, CDR2 SQIVND (reference sequence). Between the trimmed V and J ends, which lost 6 bases and 2 bases, there was a span of 22 bases. CDR3 nucleotide sequence: TGTGCCAGTAGAAGCCACCACACAGGGATGGAGAACTATGGCTACACCTTC. This codes for CASRSHHTGMENYGYTF.

V usage is TRBV5-1 and J usage is TRBJ2-1; possible D gene TRBD1, 6 bases. CDR1 SGHRS and CDR2 YFSETQ come from the germline V gene. V lost 2 bases to trimming and J lost 15 bases, with 18 bases between them. The CDR3 has 13 amino acids. The chain's CDR3 is CASSFSMGQGWFF. CDR3 bases: TGCGCCAGCAGCTTTTCTATGGGCCAGGGGTGGTTCTTC.

The chain has TRBV5-8 and TRBJ2-3; 7 nucleotides align to TRBD1. The length of the CDR3 is 14 residues. Per the germline V gene, CDR1 is SGHTS and CDR2 is YDEGEE. V shed 3 bases and J 2 bases; nucleotides not matched to a gene: 3. The CDR3 bases are TGTGCCAGCAGCTCTACAGGGGTCACAGATACGCAGTATTTT. Its translation: CASSSTGVTDTQYF.

The genes are TRBV9 and TRBJ2-7; possible D gene TRBD1, 5 bases. CDR1 SGDLS and CDR2 YYNGEE come from the germline V gene. The CDR3 runs to 15 residues. V was shortened by 0 bases and J by 0 bases, with 10 bases between the two germline ends. CDR3 DNA sequence: TGTGCCAGCAGCGTAGAACAGGAGTCCTCCTACGAGCAGTACTTC. It is translated as CASSVEQESSYEQYF. The variable domain in full, with the rest retrieved from reference TRBV9 and TRBJ2-7, is DSGVTQTPKHLITATGQRVTLRCSPRSGDLSVYWYQQSLDQGLQFLIQYYNGEERAKGNILERFSAQQFPDLHSELNLSSLELGDSALYFCASSVEQESSYEQYFGPGTRLTVT.

This clone was seen a few times. The chain joins TRBV5-6 to TRBJ2-7; TRBD2 matches 10 bases. Germline V CDR1 and CDR2: SGHDT, YYEEEE. V trimming: 4 bases; J trimming: 3 bases; junction bases outside the gene matches: 7. CDR3 size: 15 residues. This chain's CDR3 is CASSDEPSGSYEQYF. In nucleotides, the CDR3 is TGTGCCAGCAGCGACGAACCTAGCGGGAGCTACGAGCAGTACTTC. Variable domain in full (rest from reference TRBV5-6 and TRBJ2-7): DAGVTQSPTHLIKTRGQQVTLRCSPKSGHDTVSWYQQALGQGPQFIFQYYEEEERQRGNFPDRFSGHQFPNYSSELNVNALLLGDSALYLCASSDEPSGSYEQYFGPGTRLTVT.

This clone was observed once. The V gene is TRBV5-4, the J gene TRBJ1-2; possibly TRBD1 for D (5 bases). Trimming shortened V by 0 bases and J by 6 bases, and 12 bases separated the two germline ends. This CDR3 comprises 14 residues. CDR1 SGHNT and CDR2 YYREEE come from the germline V gene (reference sequence). CDR3 loop: CASSLVAGSDGYTF. The CDR3 nucleotides are TGTGCCAGCAGCTTGGTGGCAGGGTCGGATGGCTACACCTTC. Complete variable domain (other parts from reference TRBV5-4 and TRBJ1-2): ETGVTQSPTHLIKTRGQQVTLRCSSQSGHNTVSWYQQALGQGPQFIFQYYREEENGRGNFPPRFSGLQFPNYSSELNVNALELDDSALYLCASSLVAGSDGYTFGSGTRLTVV.

This clone was seen a few times. The V call is TRBV6-5, the J call TRBJ2-3; D unclear. Germline V gene data show CDR1 as MNHEY and CDR2 as SVGAGI. With 2 bases removed from V and 4 bases from J, the gap between germline ends came to 7 bases. This CDR3 is built from 13 residues. CDR3 protein: CASSYPGADTQYF. For the CDR3, the DNA is TGTGCCAGCAGTTACCCCGGAGCAGATACGCAGTATTTT.

This clone has just a few counts. As DNA, the CDR3 is TGTGCCAGTAGTGCTGTACTAGCGGGAACTGGGGCCAATGAGCAGTTCTTC. This gives the protein CASSAVLAGTGANEQFF. J is TRBJ2-1 and V is TRBV19; 10 bases agree with TRBD2. This CDR3 spans 17 amino acids. The V gene's germline CDR1 is LNHDA and CDR2 SQIVND (reference sequence). With V trimmed by 5 bases and J by 6 bases, 13 bases remained unmatched.

This chain links TRBV4-2 with TRBJ2-6, with 12 bases matching TRBD2. Germline loops: CDR1 LGHNA, CDR2 YNFKEQ. V lost 2 bases, J lost 0 bases, and 11 bases stayed unmatched. The CDR3 is 21 amino acids. CDR3 amino acids: CASSQQTSGRYSVSGANVLTF. Here the CDR3 DNA reads TGTGCCAGCAGCCAACAAACTAGCGGGAGGTATTCCGTCTCTGGGGCCAACGTCCTGACTTTC.

This clone was picked up a small number of times. The chain uses TRBV4-3 and TRBJ2-1; D is possibly TRBD2 (6 bases). Per germline, CDR1 LGHNA and CDR2 YSLEER. The CDR3 loop spans 17 amino acids. Trimming removed 3 bases from V and 7 bases from J, with 22 bases in between. The CDR3 nucleotides are TGCGCCAGCAGCCACGTCAAGGGCCTAGCGCCGGGGAATGAGCAGTTCTTC. It translates to CASSHVKGLAPGNEQFF.

The genes are TRBV5-6 and TRBJ1-4; TRBD1 matches 9 bases. Germline V gene sequence: CDR1 SGHDT, CDR2 YYEEEE. J gave up 5 bases and V 1 base, and 6 bases lay outside the gene matches. The CDR3 has 16 residues. CDR3 bases: TGTGCCAGCAGCTTGCGGACAGGGGCAAAGAATGAAAAACTGTTTTTT. Its translation is CASSLRTGAKNEKLFF. Variable domain in full (rest from reference TRBV5-6 and TRBJ1-4): DAGVTQSPTHLIKTRGQQVTLRCSPKSGHDTVSWYQQALGQGPQFIFQYYEEEERQRGNFPDRFSGHQFPNYSSELNVNALLLGDSALYLCASSLRTGAKNEKLFFGSGTQLSVL.

This rearrangement joins TRBV28 to TRBJ2-5; the match to TRBD2 covers 9 bases. The CDR3 has 16 amino acids. Germline loops: CDR1 MDHEN, CDR2 SYDVKM. V was pared by 8 bases and J by 1 base, with 11 bases of the junction left unmatched. The DNA of the CDR3 is TGTGCCAGCCGAGTTAGTAGCGGGAGCCGCCAAGAGACCCAGTACTTC. This sequence encodes CASRVSSGSRQETQYF. Drawing the rest from reference TRBV28 and TRBJ2-5, the complete variable domain is DVKVTQSSRYLVKRTGEKVFLECVQDMDHENMFWYRQDPGLGLRLIYFSYDVKMKEKGDIPEGYSVSREKKERFSLILESASTNQTSMYLCASRVSSGSRQETQYFGPGTRLLVL.

The chain combines TRBV19 with TRBJ2-5, with 13 positions matching TRBD2. Trimming removed 5 bases from V and 5 bases from J; junction bases left unmatched: 11. CDR1 and CDR2 (germline): LNHDA, SQIVND (reference sequence). The CDR3 runs to 17 residues. The CDR3 here is CASSSWPGLAGRETQYF. The CDR3 DNA is TGTGCCAGTAGTTCCTGGCCGGGACTAGCGGGAAGGGAGACCCAGTACTTC.

The V call is TRBV5-4, the J call TRBJ2-1; 10 positions match TRBD2. There are 15 residues in the CDR3. Germline assignment: CDR1 SGHNT and CDR2 YYREEE (reference sequence). The trim removed 4 bases at V and 4 bases at J, leaving 5 bases unmatched. As DNA, the CDR3 is TGTGCCAGCAGCCCCGGACTAGCGGAATACAATGAGCAGTTCTTC. Protein: CASSPGLAEYNEQFF.

This sequence joins TRBV18 and TRBJ2-5; D possibly corresponds to TRBD2 (5 bases). The germline V and J ends were trimmed by 6 bases and 1 base, with 9 bases remaining between them. Germline assignment: CDR1 KGHSH and CDR2 LQKENI. CDR3 size: 13 residues. This CDR3 reads CASSLLGQETQYF. The CDR3 DNA reads TGTGCCAGCTCGCTACTAGGCCAAGAGACCCAGTACTTC.

CDR3 loop: CASSQDLGLAATSYNEQFF. CDR3 nucleotide sequence: TGCGCCAGCAGCCAAGATCTAGGACTAGCGGCCACGTCCTACAATGAGCAGTTCTTC. The genes are TRBV4-1 and TRBJ2-1, with 10 nucleotides matching TRBD2. V dropped 0 bases and J dropped 1; count of bases not matched to a gene: 9. Germline assignment: CDR1 MGHRA and CDR2 YSYEKL. CDR3 size: 19 residues.

CDR3 bases: TGTGCCAGCAGCTTCGAACAGGGACAGGGAAAAAACACCATATATTTT. Amino acid sequence: CASSFEQGQGKNTIYF. The rearrangement joins TRBV13 to TRBJ1-3; TRBD1 agrees at 9 bases. The CDR3 is 16 amino acids. With 3 bases clipped from V and 6 bases from J, the junction kept 9 bases outside the gene matches. CDR1 is PRHDT, CDR2 FYEKMQ, per germline (reference sequence).

The rearrangement links TRBV18 to TRBJ1-5; D call uncertain. V was shortened by 4 bases and J by 5 bases, with 15 bases between the two germline ends. Per germline, CDR1 KGHSH and CDR2 LQKENI. The CDR3 extends over 15 amino acids. The CDR3 nucleotides read TGTGCCAGCTCACGAGGCCCCGGGAGGGATCAGCCCCAGCATTTT. Encoded protein: CASSRGPGRDQPQHF.

The rearrangement uses TRBV7-9 and TRBJ2-5; D may be TRBD2 (5 bases). CDR3 length: 16 residues. Looked up from germline, CDR1 is SEHNR and CDR2 is FQNEAQ (reference sequence). V was shortened by 5 bases and J by 2 bases, with 18 bases between the two germline ends. In nucleotides, the CDR3 is TGTGCCAGCAGCCCCAAGGGTCGGTGGACTCAAGAGACCCAGTACTTC. Encoded protein: CASSPKGRWTQETQYF.

The chain combines TRBV2 with TRBJ1-5; 10 positions agree with TRBD1. Germline assignment: CDR1 SNHLY and CDR2 FYNNEI. The junction had 2 bases not matched to a gene; V was cut back by 7 bases and J by 5 bases. CDR3 length: 13 residues. The CDR3 is CASTGTGDQPQHF. DNA for the CDR3: TGTGCCAGCACTGGGACAGGGGATCAGCCCCAGCATTTT. Together with reference TRBV2 and TRBJ1-5, the CDR3 gives the full variable domain: EPEVTQTPSHQVTQMGQEVILRCVPISNHLYFYWYRQILGQKVEFLVSFYNNEISEKSEIFDDQFSVERPDGSNFTLKIRSTKLEDSAMYFCASTGTGDQPQHFGDGTRLSIL.

This clone was picked up a small number of times. The gene calls are TRBV2 and TRBJ1-2; maybe TRBD1 (6 bases). This CDR3 has 14 residues. Trimming removed 7 bases from V and 8 bases from J, with 20 bases in between. CDR1 is SNHLY and CDR2 is FYNNEI in the germline V gene. The CDR3 sequence: CASKKGGATGGYTF. The CDR3 nucleotides are TGTGCCAGCAAGAAGGGGGGGGCCACGGGGGGCTACACCTTC.

CDR3 nucleotides: TGTGCCAGCAGCCCGAGGGACATGCCCTACGAGCAGTACTTC. Protein: CASSPRDMPYEQYF. This sequence joins TRBV7-9 and TRBJ2-7, with D possibly matching TRBD1 (6 bases). The CDR3 contains 14 residues. V lost 5 bases to trimming and J lost 2 bases, with 13 bases between them. Germline CDR1 reads SEHNR; CDR2 reads FQNEAQ (reference sequence).

The chain employs TRBV11-1 and TRBJ2-1, with 9 nucleotides matching TRBD2. Germline CDR1 is SGHAT and CDR2 is FQDESV (reference sequence). V lost 1 base, J lost 9 bases, and 10 bases stayed unmatched. This CDR3 is built from 16 residues. The CDR3 here is CASSLGPSGIQGEQFF. The CDR3 bases are TGTGCCAGCAGCTTAGGTCCTAGCGGGATCCAGGGTGAGCAGTTCTTC.

The CDR3 loop is CASRYGTSGAGTQYF. The CDR3, as DNA: TGTGCCAGCAGATACGGGACTAGCGGGGCAGGAACGCAGTATTTT. The chain uses TRBV27 and TRBJ2-3, with 13 bases that match TRBD2. The CDR3 covers 15 residues. Looked up from germline, CDR1 is MNHEY and CDR2 is SMNVEV (reference sequence). Losses at the gene ends were 6 bases for V and 9 bases for J; bases not matched to a gene: 9.